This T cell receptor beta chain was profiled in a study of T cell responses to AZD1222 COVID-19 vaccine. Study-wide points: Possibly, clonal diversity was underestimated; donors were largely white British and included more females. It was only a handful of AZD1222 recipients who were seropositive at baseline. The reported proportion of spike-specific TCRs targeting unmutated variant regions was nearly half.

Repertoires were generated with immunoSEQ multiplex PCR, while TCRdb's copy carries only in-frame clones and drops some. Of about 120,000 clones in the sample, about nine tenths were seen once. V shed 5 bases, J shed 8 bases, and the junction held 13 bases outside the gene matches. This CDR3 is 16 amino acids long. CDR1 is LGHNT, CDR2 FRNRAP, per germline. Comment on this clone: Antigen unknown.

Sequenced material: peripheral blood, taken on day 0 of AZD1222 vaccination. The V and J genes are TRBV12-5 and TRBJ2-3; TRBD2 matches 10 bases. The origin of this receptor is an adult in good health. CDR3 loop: CASGPSSGGLSGTQYF. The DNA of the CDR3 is TGTGCTAGTGGTCCCTCTAGCGGGGGCCTTTCGGGTACGCAGTATTTT.